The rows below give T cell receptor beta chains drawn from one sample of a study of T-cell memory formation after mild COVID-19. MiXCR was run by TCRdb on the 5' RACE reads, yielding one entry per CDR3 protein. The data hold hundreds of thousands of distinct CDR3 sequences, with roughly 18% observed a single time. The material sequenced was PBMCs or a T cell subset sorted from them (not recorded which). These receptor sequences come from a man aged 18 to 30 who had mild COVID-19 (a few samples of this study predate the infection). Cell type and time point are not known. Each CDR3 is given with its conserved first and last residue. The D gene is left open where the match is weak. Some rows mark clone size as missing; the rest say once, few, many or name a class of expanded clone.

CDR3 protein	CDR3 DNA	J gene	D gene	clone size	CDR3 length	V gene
CASSPGRPNEKLFF	TGTGCCAGCAGCCCGGGACGGCCTAATGAAAAACTGTTTTTT	TRBJ1-4	NA	NA	14	TRBV7-2
CASRQGPSDTQYF	TGTGCCAGTCGACAGGGGCCCTCAGATACGCAGTATTTT	TRBJ2-3	TRBD1	many	13	TRBV19
CASSLNPSQPQHF	TGTGCCAGCAGCTTAAACCCCAGCCAGCCCCAGCATTTT	TRBJ1-5	NA	few	13	TRBV7-6
CASSQEAYGYTF	TGCGCCAGCAGCCAAGAGGCCTATGGCTACACCTTC	TRBJ1-2	NA	many	12	TRBV4-1
CASSPPDSSRYEQYF	TGTGCCAGCTCACCACCCGACTCATCGCGCTACGAGCAGTACTTC	TRBJ2-7	NA	NA	15	TRBV18
CASSPGTSGFETQYF	TGTGCCAGCAGCCCCGGGACTAGCGGGTTCGAGACCCAGTACTTC	TRBJ2-5	TRBD2	few	15	TRBV9
CASSPGSTYEQYF	TGTGCCAGCAGCCCCGGGTCTACCTACGAGCAGTACTTC	TRBJ2-7	NA	NA	13	TRBV12-3/TRBV12-4
CASSHRGAGETQYF	TGTGCCAGCAGCCATCGGGGGGCAGGAGAGACCCAGTACTTC	TRBJ2-5	NA	NA	14	TRBV3-1
CSARDWGISENIQYF	TGCAGTGCTAGAGATTGGGGTATAAGTGAAAACATTCAGTACTTC	TRBJ2-4	NA	NA	15	TRBV20-1
CAISMTNKETQYF	TGTGCCATCAGTATGACTAACAAAGAGACCCAGTACTTC	TRBJ2-5	NA	NA	13	TRBV10-3
CASSWGGPSYNEQFF	TGTGCCAGCAGTTGGGGGGGTCCCTCCTACAATGAGCAGTTCTTC	TRBJ2-1	TRBD2	NA	15	TRBV6-2/TRBV6-3
CASSQAPANEQFF	TGCGCCAGCAGCCAAGCACCGGCGAATGAGCAGTTCTTC	TRBJ2-1	NA	NA	13	TRBV4-3
CASSLSFGQPQHF	TGCGCCAGCAGCTTGTCCTTCGGCCAGCCCCAGCATTTT	TRBJ1-5	NA	NA	13	TRBV5-1
CASSPSTFDRGSYEQYF	TGTGCCAGCAGCCCCAGCACCTTCGACAGGGGGTCCTACGAGCAGTACTTC	TRBJ2-7	TRBD1	few	17	TRBV13
CASSYPGTGNIQYF	TGTGCCAGCAGTTACCCCGGGACAGGGAACATTCAGTACTTC	TRBJ2-4	TRBD1	few	14	TRBV6-6
CASSSPGQVNTEAFF	TGTGCCAGCAGCTCTCCGGGACAGGTTAACACTGAAGCTTTCTTT	TRBJ1-1	TRBD1	NA	15	TRBV5-6
CASSLGPAFSENEQFF	TGTGCCAGCAGCTTAGGGCCAGCCTTTAGTGAAAATGAGCAGTTCTTC	TRBJ2-1	NA	NA	16	TRBV7-2
CASSLGGTNTGELFF	TGTGCCAGCAGCTTAGGGGGGACCAACACCGGGGAGCTGTTTTTT	TRBJ2-2	NA	many	15	TRBV5-1
CASSARGGRSTQYF	TGTGCCAGCAGTGCGCGGGGGGGCCGAAGTACGCAGTATTTT	TRBJ2-3	TRBD2	many	14	TRBV2
CASSLLPGVSPLHF	TGTGCCAGCAGCTTACTCCCAGGGGTTTCACCCCTCCACTTT	TRBJ1-6	NA	NA	14	TRBV7-2
CATSRNRVDLSNYGYTF	TGTGCCACCAGCAGAAACAGGGTCGATTTGTCTAACTATGGCTACACCTTC	TRBJ1-2	NA	few	17	TRBV15
CASSTLGTGNYEQYF	TGTGCCAGCAGCACGCTAGGGACAGGGAACTACGAGCAGTACTTC	TRBJ2-7	TRBD1	NA	15	TRBV11-2